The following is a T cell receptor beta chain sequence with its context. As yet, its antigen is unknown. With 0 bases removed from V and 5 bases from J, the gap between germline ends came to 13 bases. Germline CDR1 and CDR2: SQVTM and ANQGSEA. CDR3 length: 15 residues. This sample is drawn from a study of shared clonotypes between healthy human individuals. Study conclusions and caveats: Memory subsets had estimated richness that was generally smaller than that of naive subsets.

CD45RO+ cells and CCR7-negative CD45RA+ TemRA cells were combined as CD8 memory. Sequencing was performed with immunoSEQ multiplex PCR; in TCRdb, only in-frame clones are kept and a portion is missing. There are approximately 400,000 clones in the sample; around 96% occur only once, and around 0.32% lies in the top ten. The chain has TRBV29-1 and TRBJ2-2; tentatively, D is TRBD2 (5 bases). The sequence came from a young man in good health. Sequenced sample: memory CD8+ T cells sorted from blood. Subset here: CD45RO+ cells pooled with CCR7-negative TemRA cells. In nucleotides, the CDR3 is TGCAGCGTTGAAGATCGTGGTGAGCGGACCGGGGAGCTGTTTTTT. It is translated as CSVEDRGERTGELFF.